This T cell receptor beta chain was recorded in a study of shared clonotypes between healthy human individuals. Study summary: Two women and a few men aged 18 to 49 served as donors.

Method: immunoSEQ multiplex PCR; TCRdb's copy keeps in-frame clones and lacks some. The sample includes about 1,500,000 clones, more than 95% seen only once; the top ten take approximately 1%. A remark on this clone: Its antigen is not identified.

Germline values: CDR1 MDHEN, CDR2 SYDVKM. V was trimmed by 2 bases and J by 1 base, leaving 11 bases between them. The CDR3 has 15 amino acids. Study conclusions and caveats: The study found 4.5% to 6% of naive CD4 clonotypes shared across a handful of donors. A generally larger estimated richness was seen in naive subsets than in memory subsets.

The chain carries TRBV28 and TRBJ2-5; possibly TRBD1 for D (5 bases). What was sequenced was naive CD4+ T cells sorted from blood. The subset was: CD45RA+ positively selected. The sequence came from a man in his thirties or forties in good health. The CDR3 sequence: CASSLPQTVQETQYF. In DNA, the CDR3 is TGTGCCAGCAGTTTACCGCAGACAGTCCAAGAGACCCAGTACTTC.